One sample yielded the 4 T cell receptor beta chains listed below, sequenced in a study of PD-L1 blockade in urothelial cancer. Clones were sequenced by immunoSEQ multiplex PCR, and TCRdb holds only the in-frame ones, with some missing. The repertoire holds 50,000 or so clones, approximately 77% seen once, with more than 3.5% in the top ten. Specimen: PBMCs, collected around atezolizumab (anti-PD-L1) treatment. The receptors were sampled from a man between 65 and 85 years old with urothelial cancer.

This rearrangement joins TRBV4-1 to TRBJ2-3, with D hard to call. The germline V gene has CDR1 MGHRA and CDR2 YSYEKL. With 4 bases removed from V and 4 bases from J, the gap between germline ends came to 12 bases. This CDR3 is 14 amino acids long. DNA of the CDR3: TGCGCCAGCAGCCCCTCCTTCTTCCCAGATACGCAGTATTTT. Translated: CASSPSFFPDTQYF.

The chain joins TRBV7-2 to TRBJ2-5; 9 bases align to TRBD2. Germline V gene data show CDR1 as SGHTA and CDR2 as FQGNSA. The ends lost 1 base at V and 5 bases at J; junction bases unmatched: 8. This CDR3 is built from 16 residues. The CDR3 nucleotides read TGTGCCAGCAGCTTAGAGGCCAGCGGGGGGCGGGAGACCCAGTACTTC. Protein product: CASSLEASGGRETQYF.

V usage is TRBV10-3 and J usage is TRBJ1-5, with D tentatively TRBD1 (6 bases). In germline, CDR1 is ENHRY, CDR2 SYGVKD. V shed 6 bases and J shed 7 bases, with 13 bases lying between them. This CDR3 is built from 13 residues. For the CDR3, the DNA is TGTGCCATCAGAACAGGGTCGGGACAGCCCCAGCATTTT. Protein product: CAIRTGSGQPQHF.

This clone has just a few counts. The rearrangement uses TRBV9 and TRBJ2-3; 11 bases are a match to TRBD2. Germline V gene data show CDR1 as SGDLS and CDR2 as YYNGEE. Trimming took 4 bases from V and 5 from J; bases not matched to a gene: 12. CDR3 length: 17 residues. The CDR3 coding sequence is TGTGCCAGCAGCTCCCAACCTCCGGGACTAGCGGTAGATACGCAGTATTTT. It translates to CASSSQPPGLAVDTQYF. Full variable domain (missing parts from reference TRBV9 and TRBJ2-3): DSGVTQTPKHLITATGQRVTLRCSPRSGDLSVYWYQQSLDQGLQFLIQYYNGEERAKGNILERFSAQQFPDLHSELNLSSLELGDSALYFCASSSQPPGLAVDTQYFGPGTRLTVL.